These 23 T cell receptor beta chains were all obtained from the same sample, sequenced in a study of T cell responses to AZD1222 COVID-19 vaccine. Here immunoSEQ multiplex PCR was the method, and the copy in TCRdb shows in-frame clones only, minus some. The sample records some 170,000 clones, over 85% being singletons. This specimen was peripheral blood, taken on day 0 of AZD1222 vaccination. Receptors were obtained from an adult in good health.

This clone was seen once. This chain links TRBV10-1 with TRBJ2-3, with 9 nucleotides matching TRBD2. CDR1 and CDR2 from the germline V gene are WNHNN and SYGVQD (reference sequence). CDR3 size: 16 residues. Trimming removed 4 bases from V and 2 bases from J; junction bases left unmatched: 7. The CDR3 DNA sequence: TGCGCCAGCAGTGCTCGACTAGCGGACGACACAGATACGCAGTATTTT. It is translated as CASSARLADDTDTQYF.

The gene calls are TRBV7-2 and TRBJ2-7, with D possibly matching TRBD1 (6 bases). Germline V CDR1 and CDR2: SGHTA, FQGNSA. With 3 bases removed from V and 2 bases from J, the gap between germline ends came to 8 bases. The CDR3 is 13 amino acids. The CDR3 is CASSFGQTYEQYF. In DNA, the CDR3 is TGTGCCAGCAGCTTCGGACAGACCTACGAGCAGTACTTC.

The chain is built from TRBV15 and TRBJ1-1, with a possible D match to TRBD1 (6 bases). Germline CDR1 LNHNV, CDR2 YYDKDF (reference sequence). This CDR3 has 15 amino acids. V shed 0 bases and J shed 3 bases, with 11 bases lying between them. CDR3 nucleotides: TGTGCCACCAGCAGAGACAGGGGAGTGGACACTGAAGCTTTCTTT. It codes for CATSRDRGVDTEAFF.

The rearrangement joins TRBV2 to TRBJ1-3; the D is unclear. Trimming took 7 bases from V and 0 from J, leaving 13 bases between them. The CDR3 extends over 15 amino acids. Germline V gene lookup returns CDR1 SNHLY and CDR2 FYNNEI. The CDR3 DNA follows: TGTGCCAGCATCCAGGACGGTCTCTCTGGAAACACCATATATTTT. Translation: CASIQDGLSGNTIYF.

This chain uses TRBV5-1 with TRBJ1-4, with TRBD1 identical over 9 bases. Trimming at V came to 4 bases and at J to 3 bases, leaving 1 base not matched to a gene. The CDR3 length is 14 residues. Looked up from germline, CDR1 is SGHRS and CDR2 is YFSETQ. Written as DNA, the CDR3 is TGCGCCAGCAGCCGGGACAGGGCTAATGAAAAACTGTTTTTT. This codes for CASSRDRANEKLFF.

The gene calls are TRBV3-1 (or the pseudogene TRBV3-2) and TRBJ2-2; weak D call: TRBD1 (6 bases). The CDR3 extends over 18 amino acids. V lost 2 bases and J lost 6, with 22 bases in between. Germline V lookup: CDR1 LGHDT, CDR2 YNNKEL (reference sequence). The CDR3 reads CASSQKGDGVPPPGELFF. The CDR3 nucleotides read TGTGCCAGCAGCCAAAAGGGGGACGGGGTCCCACCTCCCGGGGAGCTGTTTTTT.

The V and J genes are TRBV5-6 and TRBJ1-2, with D maybe TRBD1 (6 bases). The CDR3 is 14 residues long. Germline V CDR1 and CDR2: SGHDT, YYEEEE. Trimming removed 4 bases at V and 3 bases at J, with 13 bases between. This CDR3 is CASSLTGEDYGYTF. The CDR3 region has the DNA TGTGCCAGCAGCCTGACAGGTGAGGACTATGGCTACACCTTC.

The chain recombines TRBV5-6 with TRBJ1-1; possible D gene TRBD1, 6 bases. The CDR3 spans 16 residues. With 0 bases removed from V and 8 bases from J, the gap between germline ends came to 20 bases. The V gene's germline CDR1 is SGHDT and CDR2 YYEEEE. DNA for the CDR3: TGTGCCAGCAGCTTGGGGGGCGGGGGCTTCGGGTTAGAAGCTTTCTTT. Residues: CASSLGGGGFGLEAFF.

V gene TRBV30 combines with J gene TRBJ1-3; D is undetermined. Per the germline V gene, CDR1 is GTSNPN and CDR2 is SVGIG (reference sequence). V was pared by 5 bases and J by 4 bases, with 15 bases between. This CDR3 contains 14 residues. The CDR3 loop is CAWLNLDRGNTIYF. DNA of the CDR3: TGTGCCTGGCTCAACCTAGACCGGGGAAACACCATATATTTT.

This clone was recorded only once. This chain joins TRBV4-1 and TRBJ2-7; D may match TRBD1 or TRBD2 (5 bases each). Germline V gene lookup returns CDR1 MGHRA and CDR2 YSYEKL. V was clipped by 4 bases and J by 0 bases, with 16 bases between them. The CDR3 spans 16 residues. The CDR3 reads CASSPGRTGLSYEQYF. CDR3 DNA: TGCGCCAGCAGCCCCGGAAGAACAGGACTCTCCTACGAGCAGTACTTC.

V and J are TRBV11-3 and TRBJ2-1; D is unclear. V was clipped by 0 bases and J by 9 bases, with 6 bases between them. The germline V gene encodes CDR1 SGHNT and CDR2 YENEEA. CDR3 length equals 12 residues. The CDR3 sequence: CASSLDMGEQFF. The CDR3 bases are TGTGCCAGCAGCTTAGATATGGGTGAGCAGTTCTTC.

Details on this clone: The same CDR3 arises from other DNA sequences in this sample as well. The chain uses TRBV2 and TRBJ2-5; a weak D match, TRBD1 (5 bases). V was cut by 8 bases and J by 4 bases, with 8 bases left in between. The germline V gene has CDR1 SNHLY and CDR2 FYNNEI. The CDR3 consists of 11 residues. The CDR3 DNA reads TGTGCCAGCGACAGAGGAGAGACCCAGTACTTC. Encoded protein: CASDRGETQYF.

The gene calls are TRBV2 and TRBJ2-7; the match to TRBD2 covers 8 bases. V lost 0 bases, J lost 2 bases, and 3 bases stayed unmatched. Germline V gene sequence: CDR1 SNHLY, CDR2 FYNNEI. The length of the CDR3 is 15 residues. CDR3 bases: TGTGCCAGCAGTGAAGCGAGCGGGGGCGCCTACGAGCAGTACTTC. It encodes CASSEASGGAYEQYF.

The rearrangement links TRBV29-1 to TRBJ2-7, with a tentative D call TRBD2 (6 bases). V was trimmed by 7 bases and J by 5 bases, leaving 9 bases between them. CDR3 size: 10 residues. Germline CDR1 reads SQVTM; CDR2 reads ANQGSEA. The CDR3 loop is CSGGTDEQYF. The CDR3 nucleotides are TGCAGCGGCGGGACGGACGAGCAGTACTTC.

This sequence joins TRBV6-5 and TRBJ2-7; D unclear. The CDR3 loop spans 14 amino acids. In germline, CDR1 is MNHEY, CDR2 SVGAGI. Trimming took 6 bases from V and 2 from J, leaving 14 bases between them. The CDR3 DNA follows: TGTGCCAGCAGCAGTTCCGGGCTTCCCTACGAGCAGTACTTC. Translating it yields CASSSSGLPYEQYF.

V is TRBV20-1 and J is TRBJ2-1; D is possibly TRBD1 or TRBD2 (5 bases each). CDR1 and CDR2 (germline): DFQATT, SNEGSKA (reference sequence). The CDR3 runs 13 residues. V lost 3 bases and J 3 bases, leaving 9 bases between the germline ends. CDR3 nucleotide sequence: TGCAGTGCTAGTGGGGGAGACTACAATGAGCAGTTCTTC. Its translation: CSASGGDYNEQFF.

The chain has TRBV25-1 and TRBJ2-1; 8 bases align to TRBD1. V dropped 3 bases and J dropped 4; count of bases not matched to a gene: 8. CDR3 length: 16 amino acids. The germline gives CDR1 MGHDK, CDR2 SYGVNS. The CDR3 reads CASSDSTGASYNEQFF. CDR3 nucleotides: TGTGCCAGCAGTGACTCGACAGGGGCCTCATACAATGAGCAGTTCTTC.

The chain is built from TRBV10-1 and TRBJ1-5, with D tentatively TRBD1 (6 bases). The CDR3 sequence is 13 residues long. Germline CDR1 and CDR2: WNHNN and SYGVQD (reference sequence). Deletions cut 6 bases from V and 9 bases from J, with 15 bases between. The CDR3 nucleotides are TGCGCCAGCAGCCCCACGGGGGCCGGGCCCCAGCATTTT. Translation gives CASSPTGAGPQHF.

The V gene is TRBV2, the J gene TRBJ2-7; D unresolved. V was shortened by 6 bases and J by 4 bases, with 13 bases between the two germline ends. CDR1 and CDR2 from the germline V gene are SNHLY and FYNNEI. The CDR3 length is 13 residues. This CDR3 is CASSAVIAYEQYF. The CDR3 nucleotides read TGTGCCAGCAGCGCAGTGATCGCTTACGAGCAGTACTTC. Full variable domain (missing parts from reference TRBV2 and TRBJ2-7): EPEVTQTPSHQVTQMGQEVILRCVPISNHLYFYWYRQILGQKVEFLVSFYNNEISEKSEIFDDQFSVERPDGSNFTLKIRSTKLEDSAMYFCASSAVIAYEQYFGPGTRLTVT.

The chain joins TRBV7-9 to TRBJ1-4; D gene unclear. The CDR3 contains 15 residues. V was trimmed by 1 base and J by 0 bases, leaving 6 bases between them. Germline CDR1 is SEHNR and CDR2 is FQNEAQ (reference sequence). Here the CDR3 reads CASSLGAATNEKLFF. In nucleotides, the CDR3 is TGTGCCAGCAGCTTAGGGGCTGCAACTAATGAAAAACTGTTTTTT.

This clone was observed once. The chain joins TRBV30 to TRBJ1-1; D gene uncertain. This CDR3 contains 13 residues. Per the germline V gene, CDR1 is GTSNPN and CDR2 is SVGIG (reference sequence). V shed 3 bases and J shed 0 bases, with 8 bases lying between them. The CDR3 DNA follows: TGTGCCTGGAGCCCAACCATGAACACTGAAGCTTTCTTT. It codes for CAWSPTMNTEAFF.

The chain employs TRBV4-1 and TRBJ2-7; the D gene could be TRBD1 or TRBD2 (6 bases each). Germline CDR1 and CDR2: MGHRA and YSYEKL. This CDR3 has 15 amino acids. V dropped 1 base and J dropped 2 bases, with 12 bases sitting between them. CDR3 sequence reads: CASSQVTRGAYEQYF. The DNA for the CDR3 is TGCGCCAGCAGCCAAGTGACTAGGGGGGCCTACGAGCAGTACTTC.

V gene TRBV7-9 combines with J gene TRBJ2-1; TRBD2 aligns across 14 bases. Trimming cost V 5 bases and J 6 bases; bases outside gene matches: 9. The germline CDR1 and CDR2 sequences are SEHNR and FQNEAQ (reference sequence). The CDR3 length is 17 residues. In nucleotides, the CDR3 is TGTGCCAGCAGCCGGGGACTAGCGGGAGTACCCGCCAATGAGCAGTTCTTC. Amino acids: CASSRGLAGVPANEQFF.